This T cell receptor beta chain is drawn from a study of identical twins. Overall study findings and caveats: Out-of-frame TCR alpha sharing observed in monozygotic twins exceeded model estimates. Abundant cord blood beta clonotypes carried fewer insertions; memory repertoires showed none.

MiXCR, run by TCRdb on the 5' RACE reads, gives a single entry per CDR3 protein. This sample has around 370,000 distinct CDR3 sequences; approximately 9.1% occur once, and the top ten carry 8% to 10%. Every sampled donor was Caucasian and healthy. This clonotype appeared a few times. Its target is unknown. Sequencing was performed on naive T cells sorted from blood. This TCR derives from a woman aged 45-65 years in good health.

The CDR3 region has the DNA TGCAGTGCTAGAGATTTAACCGGGACTAGCGGGAGCATTGGTGAGCAGTTCTTC. Protein sequence: CSARDLTGTSGSIGEQFF. V is TRBV20-1 and J is TRBJ2-1; 14 bases fit TRBD2. V dropped 0 bases and J dropped 9; count of bases not matched to a gene: 13. CDR3 length: 18 amino acids. Germline V gives CDR1 DFQATT, CDR2 SNEGSKA (reference sequence).